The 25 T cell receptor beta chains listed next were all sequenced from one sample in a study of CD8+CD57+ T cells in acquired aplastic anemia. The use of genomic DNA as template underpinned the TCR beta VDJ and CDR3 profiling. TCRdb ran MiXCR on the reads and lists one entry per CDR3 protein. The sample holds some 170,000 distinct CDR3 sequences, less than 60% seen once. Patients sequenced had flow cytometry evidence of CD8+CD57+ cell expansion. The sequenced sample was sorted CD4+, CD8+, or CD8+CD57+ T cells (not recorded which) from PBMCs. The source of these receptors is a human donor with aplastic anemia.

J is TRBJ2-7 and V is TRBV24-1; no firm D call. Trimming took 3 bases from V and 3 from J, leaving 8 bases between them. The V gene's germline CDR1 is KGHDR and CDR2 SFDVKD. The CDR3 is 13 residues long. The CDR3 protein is CATSDGTIYEQYF. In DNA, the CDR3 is TGTGCCACCAGTGATGGCACCATCTACGAGCAGTACTTC.

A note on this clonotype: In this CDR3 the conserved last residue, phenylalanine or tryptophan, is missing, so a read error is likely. DNA for the CDR3: TGCAGTGCAAGCCGGGACGCCTACGAGCAGTACTCC. It yields the protein CSASRDAYEQYS. The chain employs TRBV20-1 and TRBJ2-7; D assignment may be TRBD1 or TRBD2 (5 bases each). The V and J ends lost 6 bases and 2 bases respectively, with 11 bases between them. The CDR3 has 12 amino acids. CDR1 is DFQATT and CDR2 is SNEGSKA in the germline V gene (reference sequence).

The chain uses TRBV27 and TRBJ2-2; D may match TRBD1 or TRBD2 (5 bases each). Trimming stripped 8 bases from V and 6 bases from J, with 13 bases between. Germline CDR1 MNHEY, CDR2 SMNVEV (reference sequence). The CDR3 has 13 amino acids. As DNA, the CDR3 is TGTGCCAGCTGCACTAGGGGCGCCGGGGAGCTGTTTTTT. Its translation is CASCTRGAGELFF.

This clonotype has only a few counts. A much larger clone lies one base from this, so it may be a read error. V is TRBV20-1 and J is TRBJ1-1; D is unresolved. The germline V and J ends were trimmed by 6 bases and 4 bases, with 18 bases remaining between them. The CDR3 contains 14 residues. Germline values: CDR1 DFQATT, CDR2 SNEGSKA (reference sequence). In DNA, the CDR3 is TGCAGTGCCAGCCTTAACCCTGGGAGCACTGAAGCTTTCTTT. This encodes CSASLNPGSTEAFF.

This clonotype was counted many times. CDR3 protein: CATSRARDRAGNTIYF. The CDR3 DNA sequence: TGTGCCACCAGCAGGGCACGGGACAGGGCCGGAAACACCATATATTTT. The V and J genes are TRBV15 and TRBJ1-3, with 9 positions matching TRBD1. The CDR3 runs 16 residues. After removal of 3 bases from V and 4 bases from J, the junction contained 7 bases not matched to a gene. Germline V gives CDR1 LNHNV, CDR2 YYDKDF (reference sequence). Filled out from reference TRBV15 and TRBJ1-3, the complete variable domain reads DAMVIQNPRYQVTQFGKPVTLSCSQTLNHNVMYWYQQKSSQAPKLLFHYYDKDFNNEADTPDNFQSRRPNTSFCFLDIRSPGLGDTAMYLCATSRARDRAGNTIYFGEGSWLTVV.

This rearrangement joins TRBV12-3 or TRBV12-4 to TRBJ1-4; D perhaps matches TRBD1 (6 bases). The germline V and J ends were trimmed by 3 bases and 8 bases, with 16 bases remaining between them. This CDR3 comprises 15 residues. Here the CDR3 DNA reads TGTGCCAGCAGTTTGAATGGAGGGGGAGGAGAAAAACTGTTTTTT. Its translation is CASSLNGGGGEKLFF.

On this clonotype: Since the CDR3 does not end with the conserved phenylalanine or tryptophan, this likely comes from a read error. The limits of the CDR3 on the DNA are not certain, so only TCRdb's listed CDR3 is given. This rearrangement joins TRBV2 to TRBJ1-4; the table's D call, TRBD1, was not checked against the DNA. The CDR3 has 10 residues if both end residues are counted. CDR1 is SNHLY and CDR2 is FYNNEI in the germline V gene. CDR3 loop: CASMYDRGRV.

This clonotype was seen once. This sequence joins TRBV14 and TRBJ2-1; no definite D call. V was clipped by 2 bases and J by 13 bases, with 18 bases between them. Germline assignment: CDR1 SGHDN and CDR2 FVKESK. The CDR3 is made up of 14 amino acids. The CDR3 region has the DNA TGTGCCAGCAGCCAATACCTGCTCGATACTCCCCAGTTCTTC. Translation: CASSQYLLDTPQFF.

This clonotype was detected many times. The DNA of the CDR3 is TGTGCCAGCAGCACGGGGGACGGGAATCAGCCCCAGCATTTT. This gives the protein CASSTGDGNQPQHF. The gene calls are TRBV7-2 and TRBJ1-5; D may be TRBD1 (5 bases). The length of the CDR3 is 14 residues. Germline CDR1 and CDR2: SGHTA and FQGNSA. The V and J ends lost 5 bases and 4 bases respectively, with 12 bases between them.

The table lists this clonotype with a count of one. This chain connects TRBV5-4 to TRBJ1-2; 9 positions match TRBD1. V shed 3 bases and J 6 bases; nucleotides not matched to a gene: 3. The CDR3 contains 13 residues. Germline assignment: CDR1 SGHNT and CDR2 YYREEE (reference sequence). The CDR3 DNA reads TGTGCCAGCAGCTGGGACAGGGAGAATGGCTACACCTTC. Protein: CASSWDRENGYTF.

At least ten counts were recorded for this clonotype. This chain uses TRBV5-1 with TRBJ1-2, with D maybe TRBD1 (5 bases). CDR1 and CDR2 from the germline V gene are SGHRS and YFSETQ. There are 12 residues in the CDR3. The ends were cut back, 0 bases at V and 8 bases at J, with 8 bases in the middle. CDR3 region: CASSLDRLGYTF. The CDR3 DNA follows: TGCGCCAGCAGCTTGGACAGGTTGGGCTACACCTTC.

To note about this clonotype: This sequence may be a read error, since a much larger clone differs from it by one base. The CDR3 coding sequence is TGTGCCAGCAGGGGAACGGGACAGAGAGGAAAGAATCAGCCCCAGCATTTT. This sequence encodes CASRGTGQRGKNQPQHF. V gene TRBV12-3 or TRBV12-4 combines with J gene TRBJ1-5; TRBD1 agrees at 7 bases. The trim removed 6 bases at V and 4 bases at J, leaving 15 bases unmatched. The length of the CDR3 is 17 residues.

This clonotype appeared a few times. The CDR3 sequence is CSSSGGDYGYTF. For the CDR3, the DNA is TGCAGCTCCTCAGGGGGAGACTATGGCTACACCTTC. The chain combines TRBV29-1 with TRBJ1-2; 7 bases are shared with TRBD1. The V gene's germline CDR1 is SQVTM and CDR2 ANQGSEA. The CDR3 is 12 amino acids. V dropped 8 bases and J dropped 3; count of bases not matched to a gene: 6. Using reference TRBV29-1 and TRBJ1-2 for the parts outside the CDR3, the full variable domain is SAVISQKPSRDICQRGTSLTIQCQVDSQVTMMFWYRQQPGQSLTLIATANQGSEATYESGFVIDKFPISRPNLTFSTLTVSNMSPEDSSIYLCSSSGGDYGYTFGSGTRLTVV.

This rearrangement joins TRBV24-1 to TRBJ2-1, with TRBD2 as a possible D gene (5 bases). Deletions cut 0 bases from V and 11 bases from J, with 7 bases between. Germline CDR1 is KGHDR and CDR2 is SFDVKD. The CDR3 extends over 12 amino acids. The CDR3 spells CATSDLRGKQFF. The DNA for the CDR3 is TGTGCCACCAGTGATTTGCGGGGTAAGCAGTTCTTC.

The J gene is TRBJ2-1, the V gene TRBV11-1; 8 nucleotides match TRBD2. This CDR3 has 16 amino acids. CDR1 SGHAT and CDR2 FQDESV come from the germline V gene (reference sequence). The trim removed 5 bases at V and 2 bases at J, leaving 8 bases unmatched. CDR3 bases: TGTGCCAGCAGCCCCAAGGCGGGGGGTCCCTACAATGAGCAGTTCTTC. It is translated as CASSPKAGGPYNEQFF.

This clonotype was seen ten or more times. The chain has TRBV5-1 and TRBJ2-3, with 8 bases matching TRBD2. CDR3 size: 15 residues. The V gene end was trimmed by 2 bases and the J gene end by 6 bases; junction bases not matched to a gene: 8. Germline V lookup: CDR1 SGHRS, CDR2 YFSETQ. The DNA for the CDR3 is TGCGCCAGCAGCTTCGAATTAGCGGGGAGGGATACGCAGTATTTT. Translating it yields CASSFELAGRDTQYF.

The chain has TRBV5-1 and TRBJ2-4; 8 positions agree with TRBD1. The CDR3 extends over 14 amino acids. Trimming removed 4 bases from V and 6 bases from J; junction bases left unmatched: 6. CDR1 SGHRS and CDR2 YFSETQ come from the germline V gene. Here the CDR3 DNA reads TGCGCCAGCAGCATGGGACAGGCGGTAAACATTCAGTACTTC. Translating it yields CASSMGQAVNIQYF.

CDR3 in DNA: TGTGCCAGCAGCTCCAGCCCGCGCTACGAGCAGTACTTC. It codes for CASSSSPRYEQYF. This rearrangement joins TRBV7-9 to TRBJ2-7; D is unresolved. The V and J ends lost 4 bases and 3 bases respectively, with 10 bases between them. In germline, CDR1 is SEHNR, CDR2 FQNEAQ (reference sequence). The CDR3 loop spans 13 amino acids.

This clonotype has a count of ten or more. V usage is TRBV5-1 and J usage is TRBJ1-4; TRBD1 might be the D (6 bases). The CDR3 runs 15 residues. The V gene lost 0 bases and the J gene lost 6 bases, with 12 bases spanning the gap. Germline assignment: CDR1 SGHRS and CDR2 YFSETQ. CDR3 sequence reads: CASSLDGTGHEKLFF. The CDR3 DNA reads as TGCGCCAGCAGCTTGGATGGAACAGGGCATGAAAAACTGTTTTTT.

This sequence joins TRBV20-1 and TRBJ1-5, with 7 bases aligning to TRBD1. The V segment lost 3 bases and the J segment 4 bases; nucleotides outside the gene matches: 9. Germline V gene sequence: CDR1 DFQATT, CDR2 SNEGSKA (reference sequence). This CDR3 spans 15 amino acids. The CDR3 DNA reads TGCAGTGCTAGCCGCATCTACAGGGGTAATCAGCCCCAGCATTTT. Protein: CSASRIYRGNQPQHF.

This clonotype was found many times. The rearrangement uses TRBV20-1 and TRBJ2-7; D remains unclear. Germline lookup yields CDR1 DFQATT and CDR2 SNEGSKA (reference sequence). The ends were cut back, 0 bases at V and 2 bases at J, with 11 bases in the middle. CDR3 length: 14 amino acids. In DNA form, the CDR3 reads TGCAGTGCTAGAGAACCGACAAAGGCCTACGAGCAGTACTTC. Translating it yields CSAREPTKAYEQYF.

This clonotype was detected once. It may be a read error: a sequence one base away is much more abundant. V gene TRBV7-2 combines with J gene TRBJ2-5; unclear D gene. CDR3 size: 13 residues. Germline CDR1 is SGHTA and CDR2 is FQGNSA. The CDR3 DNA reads TGTGCCAGCAGCTTAGGTGGTGTGGAGACCCAGCACTTC. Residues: CASSLGGVETQHF.

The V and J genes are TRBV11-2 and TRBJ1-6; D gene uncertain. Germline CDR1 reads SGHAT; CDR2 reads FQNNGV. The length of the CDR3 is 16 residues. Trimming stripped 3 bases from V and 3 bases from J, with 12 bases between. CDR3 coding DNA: TGTGCCAGCAGCTTCCTCGAGGGAAACTATAATTCACCCCTCCACTTT. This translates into CASSFLEGNYNSPLHF. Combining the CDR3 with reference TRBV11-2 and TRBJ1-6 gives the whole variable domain EAGVAQSPRYKIIEKRQSVAFWCNPISGHATLYWYQQILGQGPKLLIQFQNNGVVDDSQLPKDRFSAERLKGVDSTLKIQPAKLEDSAVYLCASSFLEGNYNSPLHFGNGTRLTVT.

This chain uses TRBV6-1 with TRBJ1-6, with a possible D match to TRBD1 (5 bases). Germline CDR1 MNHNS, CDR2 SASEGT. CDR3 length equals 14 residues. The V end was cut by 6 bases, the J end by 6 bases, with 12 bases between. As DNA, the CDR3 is TGTGCCAGCAGGCTCAGGGTGCTTAATTCACCCCTCCACTTT. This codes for CASRLRVLNSPLHF.

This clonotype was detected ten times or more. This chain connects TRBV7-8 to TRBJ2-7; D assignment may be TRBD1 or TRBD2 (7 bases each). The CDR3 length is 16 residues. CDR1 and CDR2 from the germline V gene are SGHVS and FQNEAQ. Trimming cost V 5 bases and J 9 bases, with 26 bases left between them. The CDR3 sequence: CASSHSTGSQSGGQYF. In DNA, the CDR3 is TGTGCCAGCAGCCATTCGACAGGGTCACAATCGGGGGGGCAGTACTTC.